Listed below are T cell receptor beta chains from one sample, sequenced in a study of shared clonotypes between healthy human individuals. TCRdb's copy holds only in-frame clones and misses some; the assay was immunoSEQ multiplex PCR. This table holds approximately 2.5 million clones, just over 90% found once. The sample consisted of naive CD4+ T cells sorted from blood. Every receptor here comes from a young man in good health. CDR3s leave out the opening cysteine and the closing phenylalanine or tryptophan.

>TRBJ2-7|TRBV9|12
ASSPPDSNYEQY
>TRBJ2-2|TRBV21-1|14
ASSTPGDLLAGELF
>TRBJ1-3|TRBV6-6|10
ASRGGTSSIY
>TRBJ1-6|TRBV15|14
ATSRNLGQGNSPLH
>TRBJ2-7|TRBV20-1|9
SAPRGTTPY
>TRBJ1-3|TRBV5-1|14
ASSERTGGSGNTIY
>TRBJ1-6|TRBV30|12
AWSTGTDISPLR
>TRBJ2-3|TRBV7-9|11
ASSFAETDTQY
>TRBJ2-3|TRBV7-9|13
ASSWGRGNTDTQY
>TRBJ1-5|TRBV28|12
ASSLAINPQPQH
>TRBJ2-5|TRBV11-2|12
ASSTRTAGGTQY
>TRBJ1-1|TRBV7-8|13
ASSLIGISNTEAF
>TRBJ1-2|TRBV5-5|13
ASSLGGQTNYGYT
>TRBJ2-7|TRBV18|11
ASSLHRGDEQY
>TRBJ2-7|TRBV9|14
ASSGGASGSINEQY
>TRBJ1-1|TRBV5-1|12
ASSEQIMNTEAF
>TRBJ2-7|TRBV7-2|12
ASSLSGTLYEQY
>TRBJ1-1|TRBV11-2|13
ASSSVVGRNTEAF
>TRBJ1-3|TRBV5-7|13
ASSRDRSSGNTIY
>TRBJ1-5|TRBV5-1|13
ASSLEGRINQPQH
>TRBJ2-7|TRBV11-2|11
ASSLEPGRREY
>TRBJ1-1|TRBV6-6|11
ASSYYGGSEAF
>TRBJ1-2|TRBV5-6|11
ASNLMGPRSYT
>TRBJ1-1|TRBV4-1|14
ASSQGGLHPATEAF
>TRBJ2-3|TRBV6-5|14
ASSYSLTHSENTQY
>TRBJ1-5|TRBV19|12
ASRAQGWNQPQH
>TRBJ2-7|TRBV6-6|11
ASALLAGYEQY
>TRBJ2-3|TRBV6-1|13
ASRAGTDNTDTQY
>TRBJ2-1|TRBV15|11
ATGTNLKDEQF
>TRBJ2-7|TRBV6-1|11
ASSPRDRGGQY
>TRBJ1-5|TRBV5-5|12
ASSLGREDQPQH
>TRBJ2-5|TRBV6-6|12
ASLRQGRKETQY
>TRBJ2-3|TRBV7-2|12
ASSLEVSTDTQY
>TRBJ1-2|TRBV2|14
ASSEEVRVGRYGYT
>TRBJ1-2|TRBV9|12
ASSVEDGNYGYT
>TRBJ1-4|TRBV9|9
ASGHGEKLF
>TRBJ2-1|TRBV6-5|13
ASSSFGPTPAEQF
>TRBJ2-7|TRBV28|14
ASSFLRGSLSYEQY
>TRBJ2-7|TRBV7-8|11
ASSFPGLADQY
>TRBJ2-3|TRBV4-2|13
ASSQEGGRTDTQY
>TRBJ1-6|TRBV9|14
ASSVAILGPNSPLH
>TRBJ2-3|TRBV5-4|14
ASSQGGLAVGNTQY
>TRBJ2-3|TRBV10-3|11
AISDGERDTQY
>TRBJ2-7|TRBV5-1|13
ASSLDPGGGIEQY
>TRBJ2-7|TRBV30|12
AWSFGTSNYEQY
>TRBJ1-3|TRBV10-3|15
AISDPLGDSLRNTIY
>TRBJ1-5|TRBV30|16
AWRAEVGEGTGSQPQH
>TRBJ1-6|TRBV27|14
ASTLRQGAYNSPLH
>TRBJ1-1|TRBV28|13
ASSPARTGRAEAF
>TRBJ2-7|TRBV9|11
ASGRWTGGEQY
>TRBJ2-5|TRBV11-1|13
ASSLEGLFQETQY
>TRBJ2-7|TRBV5-4|14
ASSYHLAGGRYEQY
>TRBJ2-5|TRBV6-6|12
ASRPGTPRETQY
>TRBJ1-6|TRBV9|13
ASSVWSGDNSPLH
>TRBJ2-7|TRBV27|13
ASKVGTGFPYEQY
>TRBJ2-1|TRBV11-2|15
ASSLRSGGVVSNEQF
>TRBJ2-1|TRBV19|12
ASSGTGAYNEQF